This TCR beta chain was captured in a study of cytomegalovirus exposure and HLA in healthy donors. Study-level points and caveats: In a later analysis, V- and J-gene trimming of beta chains associated with a DCLRE1C missense variant, replicated independently.

V lost 3 bases, J lost 3 bases, and 2 bases stayed unmatched. CDR1 and CDR2 from the germline V gene are SEHNR and FQNEAQ (reference sequence). The CDR3 extends over 14 amino acids. The PCR had 60 Vbeta and 13 Jbeta primers. The repertoire was sequenced with immunoSEQ multiplex PCR; TCRdb's copy has only in-frame clones and lacks some. The sample contains 95,000 to 130,000 clones, 80% to 85% of which appear only once. Points on this clone: Antigen: not known.

This receptor was identified in a woman younger than 45 in good health and CMV-seronegative. J is TRBJ1-5 and V is TRBV7-9, with TRBD1 matching 7 bases. The source material was PBMCs. CDR3 bases: TGTGCCAGCAGCTTGGGACAGTACAATCAGCCCCAGCATTTT. Amino acids: CASSLGQYNQPQHF.